The 15 T cell receptor beta chains below come from one sample, sequenced in a study of cytomegalovirus exposure and HLA in healthy donors (dated by TCRdb to about 2017). Libraries were made using the immunoSEQ multiplex PCR assay. For the multiplex PCR, a mixture combining 60 forward primers for TCR Vbeta segments and 13 reverse primers for TCR Jbeta segments was used. The table was pulled from immuneACCESS by TCRdb, which kept in-frame rearrangements only. Such tables lose some clones; where checked, under half of the loss comes from unresolved V genes, and the rest has no known cause. The table for this sample lists 200,000 to 250,000 clones; roughly 75% of them were counted only once. In total, the top ten clones hold 1.8% of the sample. The sequencing input was PBMCs. Receptor source: a woman aged 25-40 years in good health and CMV-seronegative.

This CDR3 reads CASSLVWLAASYEQYF. The CDR3 DNA is TGTGCCAGCAGCTTAGTTTGGCTAGCGGCTTCCTACGAGCAGTACTTC. The chain couples TRBV11-2 to TRBJ2-7; TRBD2 agrees at 7 bases. The CDR3 consists of 16 residues. V dropped 1 base and J dropped 1; count of bases not matched to a gene: 7. Germline CDR1 and CDR2: SGHAT and FQNNGV.

This chain links TRBV5-4 with TRBJ2-1; 12 bases are a match to TRBD2. V trimming: 0 bases; J trimming: 1 base; junction bases outside the gene matches: 5. The CDR3 length is 18 residues. CDR1 is SGHNT, CDR2 YYREEE, per germline (reference sequence). The CDR3 nucleotides are TGTGCCAGCAGCTTGGGGACTAGCGGGGAGATATCCTACAATGAGCAGTTCTTC. Translated: CASSLGTSGEISYNEQFF. Filled out from reference TRBV5-4 and TRBJ2-1, the complete variable domain reads ETGVTQSPTHLIKTRGQQVTLRCSSQSGHNTVSWYQQALGQGPQFIFQYYREEENGRGNFPPRFSGLQFPNYSSELNVNALELDDSALYLCASSLGTSGEISYNEQFFGPGTRLTVL.

The V gene is TRBV10-3, the J gene TRBJ1-1, with 7 bases fitting TRBD1. In germline, CDR1 is ENHRY, CDR2 SYGVKD. The CDR3 is 14 amino acids. V was clipped by 4 bases and J by 2 bases; unmatched bases: 4. The CDR3 protein is CAISGGGGNTEAFF. In DNA form, the CDR3 reads TGTGCCATCAGTGGAGGAGGGGGCAACACTGAAGCTTTCTTT.

The chain has TRBV7-9 and TRBJ2-5; D might be TRBD1 (7 bases). Germline V gene data show CDR1 as SEHNR and CDR2 as FQNEAQ (reference sequence). The CDR3 is 16 residues long. Trimming took off 1 base at V and 5 bases at J, with 17 bases between the two ends. CDR3 sequence reads: CASSLGTGEVSETQYF. CDR3 in DNA: TGTGCCAGCAGCTTAGGAACAGGGGAGGTTTCGGAGACCCAGTACTTC.

The chain uses TRBV30 and TRBJ1-5; a possible D gene is TRBD1 (5 bases). Germline V gene lookup returns CDR1 GTSNPN and CDR2 SVGIG (reference sequence). The CDR3 spans 16 residues. The V and J ends lost 0 bases and 5 bases respectively, with 17 bases between them. CDR3 coding DNA: TGTGCCTGGAGTGTACGTGAAGGGGAGGGGTATCAGCCCCAGCATTTT. Residues: CAWSVREGEGYQPQHF. The full variable domain, with the rest looked up from reference TRBV30 and TRBJ1-5, is SQTIHQWPATLVQPVGSPLSLECTVEGTSNPNLYWYRQAAGRGLQLLFYSVGIGQISSEVPQNLSASRPQDRQFILSSKKLLLSDSGFYLCAWSVREGEGYQPQHFGDGTRLSIL.

The V gene is TRBV4-1, the J gene TRBJ1-2; possible D gene TRBD1, 5 bases. CDR3 length: 18 amino acids. V gave up 4 bases and J gave up 3 bases, with 24 bases separating them. Looked up from germline, CDR1 is MGHRA and CDR2 is YSYEKL. CDR3 nucleotides: TGCGCCAGCAGCCCCCGGGGGGGAGAGGGATCAGAGTACTATGGCTACACCTTC. This codes for CASSPRGGEGSEYYGYTF.

This chain links TRBV19 with TRBJ1-2; no clear D gene. V gave up 4 bases and J gave up 5 bases, with 11 bases separating them. Germline V gene sequence: CDR1 LNHDA, CDR2 SQIVND (reference sequence). The CDR3 has 13 amino acids. The CDR3 coding sequence is TGTGCCAGTAGTAACGCAGTCATATATGGCTACACCTTC. This gives the protein CASSNAVIYGYTF.

V usage is TRBV6-1 and J usage is TRBJ2-7; D ambiguous. V was shortened by 5 bases and J by 6 bases, with 8 bases between the two germline ends. CDR3 length: 11 amino acids. Germline V gives CDR1 MNHNS, CDR2 SASEGT. CDR3 sequence reads: CASSKTGEQYF. The CDR3 DNA sequence: TGTGCCAGCAGTAAAACTGGCGAGCAGTACTTC.

Regarding this clone: The junction departs from germline at one end; a sequencing error may be responsible. This chain links TRBV5-1 with TRBJ1-6, with 9 positions matching TRBD1. This CDR3 region has 15 residues. Germline CDR1 reads SGHRS; CDR2 reads YFSETQ. CDR3 amino acids: CASRLGTGNNSPLHF. DNA for the CDR3: TGCGCCAGCAGATTGGGGACAGGGAATAATTCACCCCTCCACTTT. Supplemented by reference TRBV5-1 and TRBJ1-6, the full variable domain reads KAGVTQTPRYLIKTRGQQVTLSCSPISGHRSVSWYQQTPGQGLQFLFEYFSETQRNKGNFPGRFSGRQFSNSRSEMNVSTLELGDSALYLCASRLGTGNNSPLHFGNGTRLTVT.

Comments on this clone: The same CDR3 is also encoded by other DNA sequences in this sample. The chain links TRBV10-3 to TRBJ2-1, with 10 bases identical to TRBD2. Germline loops: CDR1 ENHRY, CDR2 SYGVKD. The CDR3 extends over 13 amino acids. Germline trimming cut 9 bases from V and 1 base from J; bases unmatched to any gene: 0. CDR3 amino acids: CAISGGSYNEQFF. CDR3 sequence (DNA): TGTGCCATTAGCGGGGGGTCCTACAATGAGCAGTTCTTC.

This chain connects TRBV6-5 to TRBJ2-1, with unresolved D. CDR1 is MNHEY and CDR2 is SVGAGI in the germline V gene. The ends were cut back, 5 bases at V and 4 bases at J, with 9 bases in the middle. This CDR3 region has 13 residues. CDR3 sequence reads: CASSPTVYNEQFF. The CDR3 coding sequence is TGTGCCAGCAGTCCTACAGTATACAATGAGCAGTTCTTC.

This clone was seen just once. The chain combines TRBV10-3 with TRBJ1-1; D possibly corresponds to TRBD1 (5 bases). Trimming left V 8 bases short and J 11 bases short, with 21 bases between. In germline, CDR1 is ENHRY, CDR2 SYGVKD. This CDR3 has 13 amino acids. DNA of the CDR3: TGTGCCATCTCCGAGGGCGTCGGGGGAAAGGCTTTCTTT. Translation: CAISEGVGGKAFF.

Points on this clone: Other DNA sequences from this sample encode an identical CDR3 as well. V is TRBV18 and J is TRBJ2-1; a possible D gene is TRBD1 (5 bases). The germline V gene has CDR1 KGHSH and CDR2 LQKENI. Trimming removed 1 base from V and 6 bases from J, with 7 bases in between. The CDR3 spans 13 residues. CDR3 sequence: CASSPLQGNEQFF. The CDR3 region has the DNA TGTGCCAGCTCACCACTCCAGGGCAATGAGCAGTTCTTC.

This clone has just one count. The chain carries TRBV6-5 and TRBJ1-2; the D gene is possibly TRBD1 (5 bases). With 6 bases removed from V and 2 bases from J, the gap between germline ends came to 16 bases. Germline lookup yields CDR1 MNHEY and CDR2 SVGAGI. The CDR3 runs to 15 residues. The chain's CDR3 is CASSTPEKGNYGYTF. CDR3 in DNA: TGTGCCAGCAGCACACCAGAGAAGGGGAACTATGGCTACACCTTC.

As for this clone: It may be a read error: a sequence one base away is much more abundant. The DNA for the CDR3 is TGTGCCAGCAGTGATTTTAGCGGGGGGCACAATGAGCAGTTCTTC. Its protein is CASSDFSGGHNEQFF. The chain has TRBV6-6 and TRBJ2-1; 10 bases line up with TRBD2. Germline V lookup: CDR1 MNHNY, CDR2 SVGAGI (reference sequence). This CDR3 has 15 residues. Trimming removed 5 bases from V and 5 bases from J; junction bases left unmatched: 6.